This T cell receptor beta chain was recovered during a study of cytomegalovirus exposure and HLA in healthy donors (dated by TCRdb to 2016 to 2017). With regard to the full study: An earlier analysis of 587 of the donors reported about 280 Gb of sequence data and 117 million unique TCR beta sequences obtained from some 170 million T cells. An early release that covered fewer than 800 HLA-typed donors contained around 300 gigabases of sequencing data and tens of millions of unique TCR sequences. The genetic ancestry cluster associated with self-reported Caucasian donors included 80% to 90% of the roughly 400 genotyped donors. The study aimed to test whether cataloging public T cell receptors could reveal signatures of past pathogen exposure. Using immunosequencing, the study profiled T cell repertoires from 640 or so subjects and related those repertoires to cytomegalovirus serostatus. In addition to the first cohort of approximately 650 subjects, a separate validation cohort of approximately 120 different subjects was used. To predict cytomegalovirus infection status, the study combined high-throughput TCR immunosequencing, statistical association of individual TCRs with disease status, and machine learning. In a later analysis, previously published TCR beta repertoires from some 640 donors were re-analyzed and high-resolution HLA genotyping was added so that TCR occurrence patterns could be studied. The later analysis used no new phenotypic data to find candidate immune exposures, relying instead on TCR beta sequences and their occurrence across donors. An earlier analysis of some 500 of the donors applied high-throughput TCR beta sequencing to assess whether each TCR beta V gene segment acted as functional or pseudogenic. Alongside the repertoire data, information on donor age, sex, ethnicity and CMV serostatus was compiled. In a later genetic analysis, genome-wide SNP genotypes for about three fifths of the roughly 670 donors were used, and that subset was treated as a discovery cohort. Every discovery cohort repertoire had been produced on one sequencing platform. Class I and class II HLA loci were covered by the typing at four-digit resolution. The number of donors typed differed by locus, with about 629-630 for A, B, C, DRB1 and DQB1, around 500 for DQA1, 600 to 610 for DPA1, and under 490 for DPB1. Because of strong linkage in the cohort, four to six DR-DQ haplotypes were treated as single units for association and clustering. Among about 400 genotyped donors of the cohort, an average of around 250,000 unique TCR beta nucleotide sequences was sequenced per donor, of which approximately 18% were non-productive.

Libraries came from the immunoSEQ multiplex PCR assay. For the multiplex PCR, a mixture combining 60 forward primers for TCR Vbeta segments and 13 reverse primers for TCR Jbeta segments was used. The CDR3 region of rearranged TCR beta genes was amplified from genomic DNA by a multiplex PCR assay. Amplified TCR beta libraries were sequenced as 87-base-pair reads on the Illumina HiSeq System. From the authors' description of their analysis: A later analysis tallied around 87 million unique TCR beta chains across the 640 or so repertoires, and around 10 million of those chains were shared by two or more donors. Raw reads were error-corrected and collapsed into unique sequences by a nearest-neighbor algorithm in which closely related sequences were merged to remove PCR and sequencing errors. Alignment of CDR3 sequences to IMGT reference sequences was used to assign V, D and J gene segments. For a sequence to be retained, at least a six-nucleotide match to both a V gene segment and a J gene segment was required. A rearrangement was called productive if the CDR3 had no stop codons and remained in frame with V and J, and every other rearrangement was called non-productive. Following IMGT convention, CDR3 was defined as the stretch from the second conserved V-encoded cysteine up to the conserved J-encoded phenylalanine. Sequences without an unambiguous match to a single V gene segment were excluded from the earlier analysis of almost 600 of the donors. In an earlier analysis of approximately 560 of the donors, a V segment was called functional when productive rearrangements were above 56.7%, and segregating when the standard deviation between donors exceeded 5%. A statistical classification framework was built for diagnosing cytomegalovirus status from the catalog of TCR beta chain sequences. V and J gene assignment, in a later analysis, came from comparing TCR nucleotide sequences with IMGT/GENE-DB human TR gene sequences. The TCRdist pipeline was used in a later analysis to assign CDR3 sequences and most-parsimonious VDJ recombination scenarios. A later analysis defined each TCR beta chain by its CDR3 amino acid sequence plus V-gene family, and excluded reads lacking a unique V-gene family. To address suspected cross-contamination and a sequencing artifact, a later analysis removed 592 highly shared, low-generation-probability nucleotide sequences. A later analysis calculated a clonal expansion index for each public chain from normalized within-repertoire ranks of inferred template counts. Generation probabilities in a later analysis came from a VDJ recombination model fitted to out-of-frame rearrangements, and those results were checked against IGoR. In a later analysis, TCR-TCR, TCR-HLA and TCR-CMV co-occurrence was scored with hypergeometric tests, and a repertoire-size bias correction was applied to TCR pairs. False discovery rates were estimated in a later analysis by permuting HLA or CMV assignments 20 times. A later analysis grouped co-occurring TCRs with DBSCAN, adding TCRdist sequence similarity when clustering within HLA-allele-positive subsets. For co-occurrence clustering, repertoires with fewer than 30,000 or more than 120,000 public chains were excluded, along with several repertoires with anomalous nucleotide sharing. TCRdb mirrors the immuneACCESS table, restricted to in-frame sequences. Some clones are absent from its copies; in checked studies, under half trace to an unresolved V gene, and the reason for the others is unknown. The V and J calls and clone size were taken over from that table, and D and trimming were inferred from the DNA. A total of approximately 150,000 clones appear in this sample, 80% of them only once. The ten top clones hold 1.3% of the sample.

In the case of this clone: It lacks a known antigen. No clone much larger than this one lies a single base away; base qualities are absent.

The paper as a whole reports these results and caveats: Broadly in line with IMGT annotations, most TCR beta V segments showed up in productive rearrangements about 87% or about 30% of the time in an earlier analysis of 587 of the donors. A later genetic analysis reported fewer N-insertions in productive TCRs among donors in an Asian-associated ancestry cluster than the approximately 700-donor mean. A later analysis found that TCR association rates varied across HLA loci, with DRB1 alleles showing the most associated TCRs and HLA-C alleles the fewest. According to the authors, the approach could potentially be generalized to other disease states and immunological phenotypes. The sequencing pipeline was judged likely to have produced a cluster of highly shared sequence variants as a technical artifact. In this cohort, only TCR beta chains were sequenced, and detectable features were limited by the absence of alpha or paired-chain data. Linkage disequilibrium might explain the correlated functional status among segregating V segments, but an unknown experimental factor could not be excluded. In a later analysis, 15,000 to 20,000 TCR beta sequences were associated with specific HLA alleles at a false discovery rate of 0.05. A few of the identified cytomegalovirus-associated TCR beta chains were confirmed in vitro to be specific for cytomegalovirus antigens. In a later analysis, several top co-occurrence clusters were reported to appear linked to parvovirus B19, influenza, CMV and Epstein-Barr virus. A later analysis found that HLA-associated TCR beta chains were more clonally expanded and had lower generation probabilities than equally common non-associated chains. A further reported finding was that TCR beta sequences accurately predicted the HLA-A and HLA-B alleles for most subjects in the first cohort. While some public TCRs were present in many individuals, most TCR sequences turned up only very rarely across donors. Because HLA typing was missing for some donors at each locus, association tests included only the typed subset. Roughly 17 rarely observed V segments, including chromosome 9 orphons, were excluded from the earlier analysis of approximately 500 of the donors because counts were too low. A later genetic analysis associated a missense DCLRE1C variant with V-gene and J-gene trimming of TCR beta chains, and an independent cohort replicated the association. The classifier was reported to diagnose cytomegalovirus status with high specificity and sensitivity in both the original and validation cohorts. Immune exposure information for the cohort was limited to CMV serostatus. In a later analysis, most CMV-associated TCR beta chains were found to appear HLA-restricted, with HLA associations seemingly driven largely by CMV exposure. When HLA alleles, especially DR and DQ, strongly co-occurred, TCR associations were difficult to assign to individual alleles. A total of about 150 TCR beta chains were listed by the study as associated with cytomegalovirus. Roughly uniform sequencing depth across donors was assumed in presence/absence analyses, although this assumption may not hold.

The cohort comprised some 700 healthy bone marrow donors. At the time of sampling, every cohort member was nominally healthy, though immune exposures that went unrecorded were likely present. The donor was CMV seronegative and was included in the group of about 350 seronegative cohort members. Each donor provided a peripheral blood sample, and peripheral blood mononuclear cells were used for TCR beta sequencing. The Qiagen DNeasy Blood Extraction Kit was used to extract genomic DNA from the blood cell samples. Input material: PBMCs. This sequence was found in a man aged 30 to 45 in good health and CMV-seronegative.

The nucleotide sequence reads as follows: TGTGCCATTAGCCCTAGCGGTTCCTACAATGAGCAGTTCTTC. Its protein is CAISPSGSYNEQFF. In this chain, TRBV10-3 is recombined with TRBJ2-1, with 7 bases in between that match TRBD2. Reading from cysteine to phenylalanine, the CDR3 counts 14 amino acids. Solely the CDR3 DNA is kept, with 42 bases framed from the first base. The germline V gene gives CDR1 as ENHRY and CDR2 as SYGVKD. Here V drops 9 bases and J drops 1 base, and the junction holds 6 bases not matched to any gene.